This paragraph reports one T cell receptor beta chain. No antigen is known for it. The source of the sample is a study of vaccination and CD4 T cells after COVID-19. Study information: Two of the convalescents were Hispanic, and the group consisted of six males and four females. Whole-study findings and limits: It was observed that, in convalescent patients, a median about 83% of reactive clones arose only post-vaccination.

V shed 2 bases, J shed 6 bases, and the junction held 18 bases outside the gene matches. This CDR3 comprises 18 residues. CDR1 and CDR2 from the germline V gene are GTSNPN and SVGIG (reference sequence). Treatment noted: approximately 10-day PBMC culture with coronavirus spike peptide pools or control peptides (ViraFEST assay). Before TCRs were sequenced, ViraFEST expanded antigen-specific T cells with peptide pools. Sequencing of DNA taken from cultured CD4+ T cells relied on the Oncomine TCR Beta short-read assay. Cultured CD4+ T cells yielded the extracted genomic DNA. TCRdb used MiXCR to reprocess the PCR reads, holding one entry per CDR3 protein. The repertoire holds 3,400 or so distinct CDR3 sequences, approximately 80% seen once, with about 20% in the top ten.

The clonotype originates from a human donor who had recovered from COVID-19. V gene TRBV30 combines with J gene TRBJ1-4; 7 positions match TRBD1. The sample was CD4+ T cells from blood, cultured in vitro. CDR3 amino acids: CAWSTSRIQGRRDEKLFF. CDR3 in DNA: TGTGCCTGGAGTACATCGCGCATACAGGGGAGGCGGGATGAAAAACTGTTTTTT. The whole variable domain, remainder taken from reference TRBV30 and TRBJ1-4, is SQTIHQWPATLVQPVGSPLSLECTVEGTSNPNLYWYRQAAGRGLQLLFYSVGIGQISSEVPQNLSASRPQDRQFILSSKKLLLSDSGFYLCAWSTSRIQGRRDEKLFFGSGTQLSVL.